This paragraph reports one T cell receptor (beta chain). In the original processing: Amplification with reference gene primers provided the estimates of nucleated cell counts. Sequencing was performed with immunoSEQ multiplex PCR; in TCRdb, only in-frame clones are kept and a portion is missing. V, J and clone size reflect that table, while D and trimming were determined from the DNA. The sample contains 150,000 to 200,000 clones, around 86% of which appear only once. The data were obtained in a study of blood T cell repertoires in COVID-19. V gave up 6 bases and J gave up 0 bases, with 20 bases separating them. The CDR3 consists of 17 residues. Germline V gives CDR1 MDHEN, CDR2 SYDVKM.

The chain combines TRBV28 with TRBJ1-2; D is undetermined. Sample: peripheral blood. The TCR originated in a woman in her thirties with active or convalescent COVID-19. The DNA of the CDR3 is TGTGCCAGCAGCTCCACCCCTTTCGCCTTAGCTAACTATGGCTACACCTTC. Protein sequence: CASSSTPFALANYGYTF.